A selection of T cell receptor beta chains follows, all from one sample in a study of blood T cell dynamics during melanoma immunotherapy. Repertoires were generated with immunoSEQ multiplex PCR, while TCRdb's copy carries only in-frame clones and drops some. This sample yields 14,000 or so clones, of which 70% to 90% are seen a single time; approximately 6% belongs to the top ten. The sample consisted of blood, taken from a patient treated with checkpoint blockade. The receptors were sampled from a human donor with melanoma. The CDR3 runs from the conserved cysteine through the conserved F or W. D genes are given only for firm matches.

-	TRBV7-2	CASSLVLPGAALTYEQYF
-	TRBV7-2	CASSSGTWGGGYTF
-	TRBV18	CASSRGERDTQYF
TRBD1	TRBV19	CASSPDRMGNNEQFF
-	TRBV19	CASSTGQSYGYTF
-	TRBV9	CASSVGAGGEQFF
TRBD1	TRBV15	CATSPGRTGSSYEQYF
TRBD1	TRBV6-1	CASRTGSLYGYTF
TRBD1	TRBV10-2	CASSEFGQGNQPQHF
-	TRBV5-1	CASSSGDLSTDTQYF
-	TRBV28	CASRPGHLYEQYF
-	TRBV4-1	CASSQSLRPSSLGDGYTF
-	TRBV7-6	CASSLGRSNEQFF
TRBD1	TRBV10-3	CAISAGTANNQPQHF
-	TRBV27	CASSRQAYSNQPQHF
-	TRBV7-9	CASSPPSGTFGEQFF
-	TRBV30	CAWSVEAGDTQYF
-	TRBV7-2	CASSSRDGFNYGYTF
-	TRBV7-9	CASRPLPRSLATDTQYF
-	TRBV29-1	CSVADGGSSTDTQYF
-	TRBV9	CASSRGLSEDTQYF
TRBD1	TRBV27	CASSPLNRGEWRYSGANVLTF
-	TRBV19	CASKGGPGELFF
-	TRBV5-1	CASSSSGIYFSSLGDTQYF
-	TRBV2	CASSGLSRGYTF
TRBD1	TRBV11-3	CASSSLPGQGNQPQHF
-	TRBV5-5	CASSLVWGNTEAFF
-	TRBV5-8	CASSPTAGATNTEAFF
TRBD1	TRBV11-2	CASSSAGGAYTGELFF
-	TRBV7-2	CASSFTSSTGELFF
-	TRBV9	CASSPDGNTEAFF
-	TRBV16	CASSQSRQGGEQYF
-	TRBV9	CASSHGQGQETQYF
TRBD1	TRBV2	CASRTGKYGYTF
-	TRBV4-3	CASSSWDGNTEAFF
-	TRBV19	CASGPGAGQPQHF
-	TRBV7-2	CASSFNRVWEAFF
TRBD1	TRBV7-8	CASSSGTGGWTDTQYF
-	TRBV6-8	CASSYEHEQFF
TRBD1	TRBV14	CASSGQALYEQYF
-	TRBV7-2	CASSFGQRDSNQPQHF
-	TRBV9	CASSVGDTQYF
TRBD1	TRBV5-4	CASSSQGAANEKLFF
TRBD1	TRBV7-9	CASSADRGSYNEQFF
-	TRBV7-8	CASSYRLSGNAGELFF
-	TRBV7-2	CASSHGGTGANYEQYF